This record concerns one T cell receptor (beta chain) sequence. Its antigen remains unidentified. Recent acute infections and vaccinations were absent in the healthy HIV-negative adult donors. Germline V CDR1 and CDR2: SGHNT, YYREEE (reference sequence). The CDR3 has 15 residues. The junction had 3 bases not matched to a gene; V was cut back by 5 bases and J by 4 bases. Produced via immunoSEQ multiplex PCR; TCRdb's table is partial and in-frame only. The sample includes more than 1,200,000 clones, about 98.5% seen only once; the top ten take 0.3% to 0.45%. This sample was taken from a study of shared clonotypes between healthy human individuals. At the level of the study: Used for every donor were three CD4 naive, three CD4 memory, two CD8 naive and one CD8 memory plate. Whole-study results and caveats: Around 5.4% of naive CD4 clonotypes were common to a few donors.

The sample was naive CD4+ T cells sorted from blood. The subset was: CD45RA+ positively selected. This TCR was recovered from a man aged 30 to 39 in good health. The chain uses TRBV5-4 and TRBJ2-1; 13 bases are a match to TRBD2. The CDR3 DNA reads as TGTGCCAGCAGGGGGACTAGCGGGACTTACAATGAGCAGTTCTTC. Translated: CASRGTSGTYNEQFF. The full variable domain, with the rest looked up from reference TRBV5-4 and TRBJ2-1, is ETGVTQSPTHLIKTRGQQVTLRCSSQSGHNTVSWYQQALGQGPQFIFQYYREEENGRGNFPPRFSGLQFPNYSSELNVNALELDDSALYLCASRGTSGTYNEQFFGPGTRLTVL.